A selection of T cell receptor beta chains follows, all from one sample in a study of blood T cell repertoires in COVID-19. Profiled with immunoSEQ multiplex PCR; TCRdb holds only in-frame clones, not every one. The data show 200,000 to 250,000 clones, 80% to 90% seen once. The sequenced sample consisted of PBMCs or T cells enriched from blood (not recorded which). All receptors come from a woman aged 25 to 39 who had been exposed to COVID-19. Both conserved end residues are part of each CDR3. The D gene is left open where the match is weak. The size entry is marked missing in some rows and otherwise reads once, few, many or a size class.

v_gene: TRBV19; j_gene: TRBJ1-6; abundance: .; d_gene: .; CDR3nt: TGTGCCAGTAGTAGGAGGACAGAATTATCCTTGGGTGGTGATTCACCCCTCCACTTT; CDR3aa: CASSRRTELSLGGDSPLHF
v_gene: TRBV5-6; j_gene: TRBJ1-1; abundance: .; d_gene: TRBD1; CDR3nt: TGTGCCAGCAGCTTGACTACAGGGGTCACTGAAGCTTTCTTT; CDR3aa: CASSLTTGVTEAFF
v_gene: TRBV9; j_gene: TRBJ1-2; abundance: .; d_gene: .; CDR3nt: TGTGCCAGCAGCGTAGGGGCGAGGGACTATGGCTACACCTTC; CDR3aa: CASSVGARDYGYTF
v_gene: TRBV6-5; j_gene: TRBJ2-2; abundance: .; d_gene: .; CDR3nt: TGTGCCAGCAAACGGAGCGACACCGGGGAGCTGTTTTTT; CDR3aa: CASKRSDTGELFF
v_gene: TRBV3-1/TRBV3-2; j_gene: TRBJ1-3; abundance: .; d_gene: .; CDR3nt: TGTGCCAGCAGCCAAAGCAGGGGAAACACCATATATTTT; CDR3aa: CASSQSRGNTIYF
v_gene: TRBV29-1; j_gene: TRBJ1-1; abundance: .; d_gene: .; CDR3nt: TGCAGCGTTTACGGGGGGAACACTGAAGCTTTCTTT; CDR3aa: CSVYGGNTEAFF
v_gene: TRBV7-6; j_gene: TRBJ2-2; abundance: .; d_gene: .; CDR3nt: TGTGCCAGCAGCCAGAGGGTCACCGGGGAGCTGTTTTTT; CDR3aa: CASSQRVTGELFF
v_gene: TRBV24-1; j_gene: TRBJ1-1; abundance: .; d_gene: .; CDR3nt: TGTGCCACCAGGGGAGTTACCACTGAAGCTTTCTTT; CDR3aa: CATRGVTTEAFF
v_gene: TRBV2; j_gene: TRBJ2-5; abundance: .; d_gene: TRBD2; CDR3nt: TGTGCCAGCAGGAGCGGGAATCAAGAGACCCAGTACTTC; CDR3aa: CASRSGNQETQYF
v_gene: TRBV6-5; j_gene: TRBJ2-7; abundance: .; d_gene: TRBD1; CDR3nt: TGTGCCAGCAGGCAGGGACAGGGAAATTCCTACGAGCAGTACTTC; CDR3aa: CASRQGQGNSYEQYF
v_gene: TRBV29-1; j_gene: TRBJ1-6; abundance: .; d_gene: TRBD1; CDR3nt: TGCAGCGGCGGAGAAAAGGGGGCCCCCCTCCACTTT; CDR3aa: CSGGEKGAPLHF
v_gene: TRBV7-3; j_gene: TRBJ1-5; abundance: .; d_gene: .; CDR3nt: TGTGCCAGCAGCCCGGGTGCGAATCAGCCCCAGCATTTT; CDR3aa: CASSPGANQPQHF
v_gene: TRBV9; j_gene: TRBJ2-2; abundance: .; d_gene: TRBD2; CDR3nt: TGTGCCAGCAGCGTAGCTAGCGGTTCGAACACCGGGGAGCTGTTTTTT; CDR3aa: CASSVASGSNTGELFF
v_gene: TRBV30; j_gene: TRBJ1-2; abundance: .; d_gene: TRBD1; CDR3nt: TGTGCCTGGAGTGGAGACAGGGTGGAGTACTATGGCTACACCTTC; CDR3aa: CAWSGDRVEYYGYTF
v_gene: TRBV25-1; j_gene: TRBJ2-1; abundance: .; d_gene: .; CDR3nt: TGTGCCAGCAGGAACCCAGCGGATTCCTACAATGAGCAGTTCTTC; CDR3aa: CASRNPADSYNEQFF
v_gene: TRBV25-1; j_gene: TRBJ1-3; abundance: .; d_gene: .; CDR3nt: TGTGCCAGCAGTGACAGGGTTATCGGAAACACCATATATTTT; CDR3aa: CASSDRVIGNTIYF
v_gene: TRBV15; j_gene: TRBJ2-1; abundance: .; d_gene: TRBD2; CDR3nt: TGTGCCACCAGCAGAGACCGACTAGCACTCAATGAGCAGTTCTTC; CDR3aa: CATSRDRLALNEQFF
v_gene: TRBV18; j_gene: TRBJ2-5; abundance: .; d_gene: TRBD2; CDR3nt: TGTGCCAGCTCACCACCCGACCCTAGCGGGAGGACGGAGACCCAGTACTTC; CDR3aa: CASSPPDPSGRTETQYF
v_gene: TRBV19; j_gene: TRBJ2-4; abundance: .; d_gene: TRBD1; CDR3nt: TGTGCCAGTAGTACCAGGGGGCTCGTCAAAAACATTCAGTACTTC; CDR3aa: CASSTRGLVKNIQYF
v_gene: TRBV27; j_gene: TRBJ2-1; abundance: .; d_gene: TRBD2; CDR3nt: TGTGCCAGCAGTTTATCGGCTAGCGGATCCTACAATGAGCAGTTCTTC; CDR3aa: CASSLSASGSYNEQFF
v_gene: TRBV10-2; j_gene: TRBJ1-3; abundance: .; d_gene: .; CDR3nt: TGCGCCAGCAGCAGGTATAGGCCGAGCTCTGGAAACACCATATATTTT; CDR3aa: CASSRYRPSSGNTIYF
v_gene: TRBV11-2; j_gene: TRBJ2-5; abundance: few; d_gene: TRBD1; CDR3nt: TGTGCCAGCACCCTGGACAGGGGGCGCGGGGAGACCCAGTACTTC; CDR3aa: CASTLDRGRGETQYF
v_gene: TRBV19; j_gene: TRBJ1-1; abundance: .; d_gene: .; CDR3nt: TGTGCCAGTAGTACTACGTACACTGAAGCTTTCTTT; CDR3aa: CASSTTYTEAFF
v_gene: TRBV19; j_gene: TRBJ2-1; abundance: .; d_gene: TRBD2; CDR3nt: TGTGCCAGTAGTAGCGGGAGGGCCGGGGGGTCCTACAATGAGCAGTTCTTC; CDR3aa: CASSSGRAGGSYNEQFF
v_gene: TRBV29-1; j_gene: TRBJ1-4; abundance: .; d_gene: .; CDR3nt: TGCAGCGTTGAAGACGGGAGGGGAGGCACTAATGAAAAACTGTTTTTT; CDR3aa: CSVEDGRGGTNEKLFF
v_gene: TRBV5-6; j_gene: TRBJ1-1; abundance: .; d_gene: .; CDR3nt: TGTGCCAGCAGGTTCCAGGGTTCAGGTGAAGCTTTCTTT; CDR3aa: CASRFQGSGEAFF
v_gene: TRBV29-1; j_gene: TRBJ1-5; abundance: .; d_gene: TRBD1; CDR3nt: TGCAGCGTCCAGGGGGGCAACAATCAGCCCCAGCATTTT; CDR3aa: CSVQGGNNQPQHF
v_gene: TRBV6-8; j_gene: TRBJ2-7; abundance: .; d_gene: TRBD2; CDR3nt: TGTGCCAGCAGGGCTCTAGCGGGAAGGGATGAGCAGTACTTC; CDR3aa: CASRALAGRDEQYF
v_gene: TRBV11-2; j_gene: TRBJ2-1; abundance: .; d_gene: TRBD2; CDR3nt: TGTGCCAGCAGCCCCAATCGGGGTCTAGCGGGAGGGTACAATGAGCAGTTCTTC; CDR3aa: CASSPNRGLAGGYNEQFF
v_gene: TRBV20-1; j_gene: TRBJ1-2; abundance: .; d_gene: TRBD1; CDR3nt: TGCAGTGCTGAGGGGGCTGGTGGCTACACCTTC; CDR3aa: CSAEGAGGYTF
v_gene: TRBV2; j_gene: TRBJ2-6; abundance: .; d_gene: TRBD1; CDR3nt: TGTGCCAGCCACGGGGACAGGGGGCCAGCTGGGGCCAACGTCCTGACTTTC; CDR3aa: CASHGDRGPAGANVLTF
v_gene: TRBV20-1; j_gene: TRBJ2-7; abundance: .; d_gene: .; CDR3nt: TGCAGTGTTAGTGAAGCGAGCTACGAGCAGTACTTC; CDR3aa: CSVSEASYEQYF
v_gene: TRBV10-3; j_gene: TRBJ2-7; abundance: .; d_gene: .; CDR3nt: TGTGCCATCAGTGAGTCGTTAAAGACTGAGATAAGCTCCTACGAGCAGTACTTC; CDR3aa: CAISESLKTEISSYEQYF
v_gene: TRBV4-1; j_gene: TRBJ2-7; abundance: .; d_gene: TRBD1; CDR3nt: TGCGCCAGCAGCCAAGTGACAGGGAACTACGAGCAGTACTTC; CDR3aa: CASSQVTGNYEQYF
v_gene: TRBV19; j_gene: TRBJ1-1; abundance: .; d_gene: .; CDR3nt: TGTGCCAGTAGTACCGGTGGGGGGGCCACGGTAGACACTGAAGCTTTCTTT; CDR3aa: CASSTGGGATVDTEAFF
v_gene: TRBV5-1; j_gene: TRBJ2-5; abundance: .; d_gene: .; CDR3nt: TGCGCCAGCAGTTCCGTAACAGGGTTGGGCGAGACCCAGTACTTC; CDR3aa: CASSSVTGLGETQYF
v_gene: TRBV13; j_gene: TRBJ2-7; abundance: .; d_gene: TRBD1; CDR3nt: TGTGCCAGCGGCGGGACAGGTCCCTACGAGCAGTACTTC; CDR3aa: CASGGTGPYEQYF
v_gene: TRBV6-5; j_gene: TRBJ1-1; abundance: .; d_gene: TRBD1; CDR3nt: TGTGCCAGCAGTTACGGGGACAGGACCTCGGGCACTGAAGCTTTCTTT; CDR3aa: CASSYGDRTSGTEAFF
v_gene: TRBV19; j_gene: TRBJ1-2; abundance: .; d_gene: .; CDR3nt: TGTGCCAGTAGCTCGAGGTCGGGGTTTTCTGGCTACACCTTC; CDR3aa: CASSSRSGFSGYTF
v_gene: TRBV7-2; j_gene: TRBJ2-5; abundance: .; d_gene: TRBD2; CDR3nt: TGTGCCAGCAGCTTAGGACTAGCGGGAGGCGAGCGGGAGACCCAGTACTTC; CDR3aa: CASSLGLAGGERETQYF
v_gene: TRBV20-1; j_gene: TRBJ2-7; abundance: .; d_gene: .; CDR3nt: TGCAGTGCTATGACAGGATACGAGCAGTACTTC; CDR3aa: CSAMTGYEQYF
v_gene: TRBV5-1; j_gene: TRBJ2-7; abundance: .; d_gene: .; CDR3nt: TGCGCCAGCAGCTTGGCCGGTGGGCAGGCCTACGAGCAGTACTTC; CDR3aa: CASSLAGGQAYEQYF
v_gene: TRBV28; j_gene: TRBJ1-2; abundance: .; d_gene: .; CDR3nt: TGTGCCAGCAGTTTACCCGCTAGCCTCTATGGCTACACCTTC; CDR3aa: CASSLPASLYGYTF
v_gene: TRBV5-1; j_gene: TRBJ2-1; abundance: .; d_gene: TRBD2; CDR3nt: TGCGCCAGCAGCGGGGGACTAGCGGACCCCTCCAATGAGCAGTTCTTC; CDR3aa: CASSGGLADPSNEQFF
v_gene: TRBV24-1; j_gene: TRBJ1-2; abundance: .; d_gene: TRBD1; CDR3nt: TGTGCCACCAGTGATAGGCGGACAGGGTATGGCTACACCTTC; CDR3aa: CATSDRRTGYGYTF
v_gene: TRBV5-1; j_gene: TRBJ2-5; abundance: .; d_gene: .; CDR3nt: TGCGCCAGCAGCTTCCAGGGGAGAATTCAAGAGACCCAGTACTTC; CDR3aa: CASSFQGRIQETQYF
v_gene: TRBV4-2; j_gene: TRBJ2-2; abundance: .; d_gene: .; CDR3nt: TGTGCCAGCAGCCAAGGGCAACCCGGGGAGCTGTTTTTT; CDR3aa: CASSQGQPGELFF
v_gene: TRBV3-1/TRBV3-2; j_gene: TRBJ2-7; abundance: once; d_gene: TRBD2; CDR3nt: TGTGCCAGCAGCCAAGACGGACTAGCGGGAGGCTACGAGCAGTACTTC; CDR3aa: CASSQDGLAGGYEQYF
v_gene: TRBV9; j_gene: TRBJ2-3; abundance: .; d_gene: .; CDR3nt: TGTGCCAGCAGCGTGACTAGTAATATAGATACGCAGTATTTT; CDR3aa: CASSVTSNIDTQYF